These 10 T cell receptor beta chains were sequenced from one sample in a study of regulatory T cells in long-lasting Graves disease. The time point was: newly diagnosed GD, antithyroid drugs for less than 3 months. The TCR library was prepared using RNA isolated from PBMCs. Sequencing libraries for TCR beta were prepared with iRepertoire HTBI primers and Arm-PCR of CDR3 regions. TCRdb ran MiXCR on the multiplex PCR reads and lists one entry per CDR3 protein. The sample lists a few hundred thousand distinct CDR3 sequences, approximately 15% seen once, with just under 30% in the top ten. The same sample was also studied in work on T cells in Graves' hyperthyroidism and ophthalmopathy.

This specimen consisted of peripheral blood mononuclear cells (PBMCs), obtained at new diagnosis, from a patient treated with antithyroid drugs. These receptors were obtained from a man aged 40-49 years with Graves disease.

This clonotype came up many times. The J gene is TRBJ2-7, the V gene TRBV6-2 or TRBV6-3; 13 bases agree with TRBD2. The CDR3 contains 14 residues. Germline CDR1 MNHEY, CDR2 SVGEGT. The trim removed 9 bases at V and 3 bases at J, leaving 5 bases unmatched. The chain's CDR3 is CARFRTSGGYEQYF. The CDR3 DNA is TGTGCCAGATTCCGGACTAGCGGGGGCTACGAGCAGTACTTC.

This clonotype has more than one count but fewer than ten. This sequence joins TRBV5-6 and TRBJ2-1, with D perhaps matching TRBD2 (7 bases). Trimming cost V 4 bases and J 3 bases, with 20 bases left between them. The CDR3 runs to 17 residues. In germline, CDR1 is SGHDT, CDR2 YYEEEE. CDR3 loop: CASSRRGAGAYYNEQFF. CDR3 nucleotide sequence: TGTGCCAGCAGCCGCCGAGGGGCGGGGGCTTACTACAATGAGCAGTTCTTC.

This clonotype was seen many times. V and J are TRBV10-3 and TRBJ2-1; 9 positions agree with TRBD1. Trimming cost V 6 bases and J 0 bases; bases outside gene matches: 18. CDR1 ENHRY and CDR2 SYGVKD come from the germline V gene. The CDR3 runs 20 residues. The CDR3 region has the DNA TGTGCCATCAGCCCCGAAGTCCCGGGACAGGGACTGAGCTCCTACAATGAGCAGTTCTTC. Translation: CAISPEVPGQGLSSYNEQFF.

The chain couples TRBV20-1 to TRBJ2-2; 10 bases are a match to TRBD2. J was trimmed by 8 bases and V by 1 base; bases with no gene match: 1. This CDR3 region has 13 residues. CDR1 and CDR2 (germline): DFQATT, SNEGSKA (reference sequence). CDR3 bases: TGCAGTGCTAGAGCGACTAGCGGGGGGGAGCTGTTTTTT. It translates to CSARATSGGELFF.

This clonotype showed up many times. The rearrangement joins TRBV3-1 to TRBJ2-7; TRBD1 agrees at 9 bases. The CDR3 is made up of 14 amino acids. Looked up from germline, CDR1 is LGHDT and CDR2 is YNNKEL (reference sequence). V shed 6 bases and J 6 bases; nucleotides not matched to a gene: 9. The CDR3 DNA reads TGTGCCAGCAGACCCGGGACAGGGTTAGGCGAGCAGTACTTC. Its translation is CASRPGTGLGEQYF.

This clonotype came up many times. This chain uses TRBV6-1 with TRBJ1-2, with TRBD1 matching 10 bases. Trimming at V came to 6 bases and at J to 3 bases, leaving 4 bases not matched to a gene. CDR1 MNHNS and CDR2 SASEGT come from the germline V gene. The length of the CDR3 is 14 residues. Here the CDR3 DNA reads TGTGCCAGCAGCCGCGGACAGGGGGACTATGGCTACACCTTC. Amino acids: CASSRGQGDYGYTF.

The V gene is TRBV30, the J gene TRBJ2-7, with D uncertain. Per the germline V gene, CDR1 is GTSNPN and CDR2 is SVGIG (reference sequence). V was clipped by 0 bases and J by 5 bases, with 5 bases between them. The CDR3 has 11 amino acids. Written as DNA, the CDR3 is TGTGCCTGGAGTGTATGGGACGAGCAGTACTTC. Protein product: CAWSVWDEQYF.

In this sample, this clonotype turned up many times. The chain has TRBV27 and TRBJ2-5; TRBD2 matches at 11 bases. This CDR3 is built from 18 residues. Unmatched junction bases numbered 9, after V lost 2 bases and J lost 1 base. Germline CDR1 MNHEY, CDR2 SMNVEV (reference sequence). The CDR3 bases are TGTGCCAGCAGTTTAGGTCTAGCGGGGGGTCCTCCCCAAGAGACCCAGTACTTC. Amino acid sequence: CASSLGLAGGPPQETQYF.

The sample holds a few counts of this clonotype. This chain links TRBV20-1 with TRBJ2-5; D possibly corresponds to TRBD2 (5 bases). There are 13 residues in the CDR3. Per the germline V gene, CDR1 is DFQATT and CDR2 is SNEGSKA (reference sequence). The ends were cut back, 3 bases at V and 5 bases at J, with 13 bases in the middle. This chain's CDR3 is CSASDRDRETQYF. CDR3 nucleotides: TGCAGTGCTAGTGATCGGGATCGCGAGACCCAGTACTTC.

This clonotype showed up many times. The V and J genes are TRBV3-1 and TRBJ2-3; D gene uncertain. Looked up from germline, CDR1 is LGHDT and CDR2 is YNNKEL (reference sequence). The CDR3 sequence is 13 residues long. The V and J ends lost 4 bases and 6 bases respectively, with 11 bases between them. This CDR3 is CASSRSPFDTQYF. CDR3 in DNA: TGTGCCAGCAGCCGTAGTCCGTTTGATACGCAGTATTTT.